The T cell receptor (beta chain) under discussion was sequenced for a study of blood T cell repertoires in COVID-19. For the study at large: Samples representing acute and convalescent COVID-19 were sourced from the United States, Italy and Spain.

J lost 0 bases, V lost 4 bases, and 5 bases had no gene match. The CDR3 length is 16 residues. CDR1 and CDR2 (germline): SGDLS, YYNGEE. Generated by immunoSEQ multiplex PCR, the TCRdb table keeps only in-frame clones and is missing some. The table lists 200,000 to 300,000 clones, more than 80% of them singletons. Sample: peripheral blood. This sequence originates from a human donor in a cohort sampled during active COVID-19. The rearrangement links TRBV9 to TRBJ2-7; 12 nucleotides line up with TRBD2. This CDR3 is CASSLGLAGSSYEQYF. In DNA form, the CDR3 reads TGTGCCAGCAGCCTTGGACTAGCGGGGAGCTCCTACGAGCAGTACTTC.